This T cell receptor (beta chain) is drawn from a study of T cells expressing NK-cell markers (TCRdb year 2020). The study in broad terms: Three sorted T-cell subsets (CD3+CD56+NKG2C+, CD3+CD56+NKG2C- and CD3+CD56-NKG2C+) from about 8 donors had their TCR beta-chain repertoires profiled. Among the eight sequenced donors, only one was HCMV-seronegative, while the other seven were HCMV-seropositive. Randomly selected healthy volunteers, three men and five women, were used as the eight sequenced donors. Sequencing of the libraries produced 2 x 150 bp reads on Illumina HiSeq 2000/2500, MiSeq or NextSeq. The study at large found these results: It remained unclear whether the expanded NKG2C-expressing T cell clones were specific for HCMV antigens. In over 5 donors, the dominant CD3+CD56+NKG2C+ clonotypes were among the top 10 CD8+ clonotypes and accounted for roughly 1.0-7.5% of CD8+ T cells. Those dominant clonotypes were again the most abundant among CD3+CD56-NKG2C+ cells in a handful of donors, at 28.3-60.1%.

Sequencing used an Illumina HiSeq 2000. The TCR beta cDNA libraries were made using 5'RACE template switching, a step that added both a universal primer site and unique molecular identifiers. cDNA synthesis was primed from the TCR beta constant segment and was followed by two successive PCR amplification steps. Regarding the original processing steps: MIGEC was used to demultiplex reads and group reads by UMI, and MiTCR was used to assemble and quantify clonotypes. To exclude erroneous sequences, any TCR cDNA sequence not supported by at least two reads was discarded. Downstream repertoire analysis used the tcR package, and clonotypes were matched across fractions by CDR3 nucleotide sequence plus V segment. VDJmatch was used to annotate antigen specificity against VDJdb, with one amino acid substitution in CDR3 allowed. Each CDR3 protein sequence appears as one entry after TCRdb reprocessed the reads, and no DNA is included. The V and J calls were not made by the authors but by TCRdb's processing. The table for this sample shows around 470,000 distinct CDR3 sequences. The ten largest account for over 1.3% of the sample.

Reading the germline V gene (reference sequence) gives CDR1 SEHNR and CDR2 FQNEAQ. Its CDR3 holds 19 amino acids, cysteine through phenylalanine. The entry carries no DNA sequence. Of note for this clonotype: Its antigen is still unknown.

A commercial ELISA kit detecting HCMV-specific IgG in serum was used to determine HCMV serostatus. Ficoll density gradient centrifugation was used to isolate peripheral blood mononuclear cells from blood. The sequence is built from TRBV7-9 and TRBJ2-2; TCRdb calls TRBD2, which cannot be checked without DNA. Sequencing input: blood T cells: a sorted CD56 or NKG2C T cell subset, CD4+ or CD8+ T cells, or bulk PBMC T cells (not recorded which). The receptor comes from a woman aged 50 to 65 in good health. Donor details come from another sample of the same person, matched by shared clones. The encoded CDR3 is CASSPGGLAGGPNTGELFF. When the CDR3 is completed using the reference TRBV7-9 and TRBJ2-2 genes on either side, the full variable domain is DTGVSQNPRHKITKRGQNVTFRCDPISEHNRLYWYRQTLGQGPEFLTYFQNEAQLEKSRLLSDRFSAERPKGSFSTLEIQRTEQGDSAMYLCASSPGGLAGGPNTGELFFGEGSRLTVL.